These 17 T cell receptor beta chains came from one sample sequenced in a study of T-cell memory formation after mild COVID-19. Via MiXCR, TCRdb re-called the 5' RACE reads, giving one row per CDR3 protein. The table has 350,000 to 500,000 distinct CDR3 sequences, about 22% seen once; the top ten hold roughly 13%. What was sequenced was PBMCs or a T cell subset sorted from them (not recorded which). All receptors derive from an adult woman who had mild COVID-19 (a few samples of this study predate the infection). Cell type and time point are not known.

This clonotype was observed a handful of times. CDR3 nucleotide sequence: TGTGCCAGCAGCTCCACAGGGCTCACTGAAGCTTTCTTT. The encoded protein is CASSSTGLTEAFF. V is TRBV7-2 and J is TRBJ1-1; D might be TRBD1 (6 bases). Trimming left V 4 bases short and J 4 bases short, with 10 bases between. CDR1 and CDR2 (germline): SGHTA, FQGNSA. The CDR3 is 13 residues long.

In nucleotides, the CDR3 is TGCGCCAGCAGCTTGTATCCCTTGCAAGAGACCCAGTACTTC. This encodes CASSLYPLQETQYF. The rearrangement joins TRBV5-1 to TRBJ2-5, with D unclear. CDR3 length: 14 residues. From germline, CDR1 is SGHRS and CDR2 YFSETQ. V lost 1 base and J 2 bases, leaving 9 bases between the germline ends.

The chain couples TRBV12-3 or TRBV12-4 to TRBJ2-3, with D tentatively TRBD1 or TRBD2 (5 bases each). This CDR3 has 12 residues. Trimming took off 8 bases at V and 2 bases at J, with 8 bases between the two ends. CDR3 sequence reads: CASGGFTDTQYF. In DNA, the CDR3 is TGTGCCAGCGGGGGATTCACAGATACGCAGTATTTT.

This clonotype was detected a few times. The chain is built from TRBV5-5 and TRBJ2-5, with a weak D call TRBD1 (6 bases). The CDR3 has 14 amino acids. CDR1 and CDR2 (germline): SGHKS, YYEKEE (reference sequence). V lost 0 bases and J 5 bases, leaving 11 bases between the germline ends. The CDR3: CASSLAAGVETQYF. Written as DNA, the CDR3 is TGTGCCAGCAGCTTGGCCGCAGGGGTTGAGACCCAGTACTTC.

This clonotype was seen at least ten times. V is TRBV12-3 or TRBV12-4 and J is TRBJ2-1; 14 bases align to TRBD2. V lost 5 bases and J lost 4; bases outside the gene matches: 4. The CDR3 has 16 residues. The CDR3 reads CASSPGLAGVYNEQFF. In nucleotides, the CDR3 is TGTGCCAGCAGTCCGGGACTAGCGGGAGTGTACAATGAGCAGTTCTTC.

The CDR3 here is CATSRPPPTSEEETQYF. In DNA form, the CDR3 reads TGTGCCACCAGCAGACCGCCACCGACTAGCGAGGAGGAGACCCAGTACTTC. The V and J genes are TRBV15 and TRBJ2-5, with TRBD2 matching 8 bases. The CDR3 consists of 17 residues. Looked up from germline, CDR1 is LNHNV and CDR2 is YYDKDF (reference sequence). Trimming removed 2 bases from V and 5 bases from J; junction bases left unmatched: 13.

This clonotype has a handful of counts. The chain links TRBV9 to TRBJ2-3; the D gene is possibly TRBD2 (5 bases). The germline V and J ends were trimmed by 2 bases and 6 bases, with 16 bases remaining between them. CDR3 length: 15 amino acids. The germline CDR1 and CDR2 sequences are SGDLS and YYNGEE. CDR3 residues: CASSVMRAFADTQYF. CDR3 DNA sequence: TGTGCCAGCAGCGTCATGAGGGCGTTTGCGGATACGCAGTATTTT.

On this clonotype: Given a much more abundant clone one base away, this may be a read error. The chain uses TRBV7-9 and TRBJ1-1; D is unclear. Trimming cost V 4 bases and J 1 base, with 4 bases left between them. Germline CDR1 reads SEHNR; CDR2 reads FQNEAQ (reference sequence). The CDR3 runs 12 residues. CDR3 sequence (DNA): TGTGCCAGCAGCTGGTGGAACACTGAAGCTTTCTTT. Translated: CASSWWNTEAFF.

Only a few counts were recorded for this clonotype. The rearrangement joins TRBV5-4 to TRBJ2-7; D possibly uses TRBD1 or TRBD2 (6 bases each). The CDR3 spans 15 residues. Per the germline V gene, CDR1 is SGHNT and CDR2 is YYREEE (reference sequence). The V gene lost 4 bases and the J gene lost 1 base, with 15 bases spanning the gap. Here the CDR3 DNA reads TGTGCCAGCAGCGGGGAAAAGGGGGGTTCCTACGAGCAGTACTTC. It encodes CASSGEKGGSYEQYF.

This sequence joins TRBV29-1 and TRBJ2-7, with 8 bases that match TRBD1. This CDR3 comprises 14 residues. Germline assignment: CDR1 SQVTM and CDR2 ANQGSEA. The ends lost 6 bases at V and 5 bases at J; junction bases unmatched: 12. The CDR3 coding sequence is TGCAGCGTCCGGACAGGGTTGAATAGGGACGAGCAGTACTTC. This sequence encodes CSVRTGLNRDEQYF.

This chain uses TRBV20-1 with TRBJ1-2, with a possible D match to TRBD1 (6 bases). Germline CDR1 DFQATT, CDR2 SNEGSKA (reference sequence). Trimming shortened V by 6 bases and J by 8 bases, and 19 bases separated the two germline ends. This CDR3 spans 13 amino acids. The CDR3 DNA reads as TGCAGTGCGAATCATAACACAGGGTACGGCTACACCTTC. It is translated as CSANHNTGYGYTF.

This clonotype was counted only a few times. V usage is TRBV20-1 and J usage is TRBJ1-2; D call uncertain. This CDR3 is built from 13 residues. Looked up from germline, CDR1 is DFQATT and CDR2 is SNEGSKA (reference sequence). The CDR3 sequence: CRPEDWMGYGYTF. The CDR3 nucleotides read TGCAGGCCGGAGGACTGGATGGGCTATGGCTACACCTTC.

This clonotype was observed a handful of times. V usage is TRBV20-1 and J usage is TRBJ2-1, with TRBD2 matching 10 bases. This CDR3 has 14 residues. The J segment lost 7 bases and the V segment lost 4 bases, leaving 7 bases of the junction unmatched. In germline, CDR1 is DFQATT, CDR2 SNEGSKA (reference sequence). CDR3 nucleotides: TGCAGTGCTAACCCTAGCGGGAGTGGGAATGAGCAGTTCTTC. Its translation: CSANPSGSGNEQFF.

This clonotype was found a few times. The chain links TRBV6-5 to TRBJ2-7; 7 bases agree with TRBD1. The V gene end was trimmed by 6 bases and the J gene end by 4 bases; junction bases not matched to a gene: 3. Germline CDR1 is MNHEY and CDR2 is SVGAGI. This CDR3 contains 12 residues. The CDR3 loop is CASSYRGYEQYF. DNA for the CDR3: TGTGCCAGCAGCTACAGGGGTTACGAGCAGTACTTC.

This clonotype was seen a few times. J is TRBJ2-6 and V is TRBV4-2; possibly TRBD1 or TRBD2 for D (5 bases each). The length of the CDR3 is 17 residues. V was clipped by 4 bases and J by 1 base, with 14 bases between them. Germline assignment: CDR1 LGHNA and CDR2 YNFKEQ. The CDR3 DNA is TGTGCCAGCAGCCTCCCGGGACCGTCGTCTGGGGCCAACGTCCTGACTTTC. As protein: CASSLPGPSSGANVLTF.

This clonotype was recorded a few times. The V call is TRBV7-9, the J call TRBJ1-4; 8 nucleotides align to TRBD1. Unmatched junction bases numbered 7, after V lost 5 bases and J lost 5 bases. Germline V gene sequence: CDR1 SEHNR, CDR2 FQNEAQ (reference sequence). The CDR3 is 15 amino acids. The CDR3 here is CASSPRTGPNEKLFF. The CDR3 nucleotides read TGTGCCAGCAGCCCTCGGACAGGGCCGAATGAAAAACTGTTTTTT.

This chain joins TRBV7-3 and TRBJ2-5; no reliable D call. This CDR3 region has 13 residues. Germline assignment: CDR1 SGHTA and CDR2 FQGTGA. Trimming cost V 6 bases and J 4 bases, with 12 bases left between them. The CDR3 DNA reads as TGTGCCAGCAGATCACGCCGGTCAGAGACCCAGTACTTC. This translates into CASRSRRSETQYF.